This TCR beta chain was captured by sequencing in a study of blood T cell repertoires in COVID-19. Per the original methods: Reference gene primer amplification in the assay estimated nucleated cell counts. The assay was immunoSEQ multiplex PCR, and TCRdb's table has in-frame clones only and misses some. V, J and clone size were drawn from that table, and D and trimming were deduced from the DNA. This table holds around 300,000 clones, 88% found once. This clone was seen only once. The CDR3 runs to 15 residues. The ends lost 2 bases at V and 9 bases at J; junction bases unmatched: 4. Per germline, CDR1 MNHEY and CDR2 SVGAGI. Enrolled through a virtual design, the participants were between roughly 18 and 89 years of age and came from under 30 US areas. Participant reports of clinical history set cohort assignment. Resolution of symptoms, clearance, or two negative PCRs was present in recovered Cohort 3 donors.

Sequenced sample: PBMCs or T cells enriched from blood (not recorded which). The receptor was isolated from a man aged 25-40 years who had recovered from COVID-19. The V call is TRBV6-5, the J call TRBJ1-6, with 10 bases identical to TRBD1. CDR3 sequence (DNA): TGTGCCAGCAGTTACATTGGGACAGGGGCTTCACCCCTCCACTTT. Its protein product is CASSYIGTGASPLHF.